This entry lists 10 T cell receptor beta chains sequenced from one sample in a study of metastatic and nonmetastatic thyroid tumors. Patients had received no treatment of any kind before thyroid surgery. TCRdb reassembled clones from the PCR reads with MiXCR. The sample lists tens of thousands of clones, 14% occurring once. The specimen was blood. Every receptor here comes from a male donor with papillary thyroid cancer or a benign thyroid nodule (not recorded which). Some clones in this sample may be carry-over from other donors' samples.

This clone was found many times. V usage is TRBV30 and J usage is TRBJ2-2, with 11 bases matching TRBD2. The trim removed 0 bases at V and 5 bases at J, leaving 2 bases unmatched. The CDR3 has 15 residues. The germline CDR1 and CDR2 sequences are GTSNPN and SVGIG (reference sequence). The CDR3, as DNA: TGTGCCTGGAGTGTACTAGCGGGAGCTACCGGGGAGCTGTTTTTT. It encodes CAWSVLAGATGELFF.

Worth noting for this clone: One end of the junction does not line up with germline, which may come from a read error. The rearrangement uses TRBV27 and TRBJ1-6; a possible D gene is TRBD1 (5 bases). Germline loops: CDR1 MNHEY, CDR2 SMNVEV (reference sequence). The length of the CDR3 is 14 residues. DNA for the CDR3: TGTGCCAGCAGTTCCCCTAGCGGTGTTCAGGGTCCCATTTTT. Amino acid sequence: CASSSPSGVQGPIF.

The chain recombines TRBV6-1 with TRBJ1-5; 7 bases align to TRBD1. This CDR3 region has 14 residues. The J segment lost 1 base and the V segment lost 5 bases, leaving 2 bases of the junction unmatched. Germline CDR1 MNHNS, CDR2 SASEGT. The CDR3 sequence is CASSLGQSNQPQHF. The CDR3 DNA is TGTGCCAGCAGTCTGGGACAGAGCAATCAGCCCCAGCATTTT.

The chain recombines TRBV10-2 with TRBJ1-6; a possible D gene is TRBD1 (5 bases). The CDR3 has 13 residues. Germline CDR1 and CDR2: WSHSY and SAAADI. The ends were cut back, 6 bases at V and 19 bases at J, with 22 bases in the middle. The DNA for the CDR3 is TGCGCCAGCAGCCGGGACCTTAATTCACACCTACACTTT. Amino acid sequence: CASSRDLNSHLHF.

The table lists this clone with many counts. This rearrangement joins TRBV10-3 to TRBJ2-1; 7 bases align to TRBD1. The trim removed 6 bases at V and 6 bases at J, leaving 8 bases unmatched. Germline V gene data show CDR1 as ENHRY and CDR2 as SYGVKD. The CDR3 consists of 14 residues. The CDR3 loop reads CAISKRQGLNEQFF. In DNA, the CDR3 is TGTGCCATCAGCAAAAGACAGGGTCTCAATGAGCAGTTCTTC.

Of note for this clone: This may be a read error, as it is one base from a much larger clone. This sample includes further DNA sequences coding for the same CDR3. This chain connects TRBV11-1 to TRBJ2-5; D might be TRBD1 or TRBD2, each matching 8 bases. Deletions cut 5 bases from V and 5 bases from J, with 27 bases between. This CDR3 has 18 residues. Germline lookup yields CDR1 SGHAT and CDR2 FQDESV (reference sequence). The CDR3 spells CASSNDRGLVVSLETQYF. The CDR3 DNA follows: TGTGCCAGCAGCAACGACAGGGGACTAGTTGTTTCCCTGGAGACCCAGTACTTC.

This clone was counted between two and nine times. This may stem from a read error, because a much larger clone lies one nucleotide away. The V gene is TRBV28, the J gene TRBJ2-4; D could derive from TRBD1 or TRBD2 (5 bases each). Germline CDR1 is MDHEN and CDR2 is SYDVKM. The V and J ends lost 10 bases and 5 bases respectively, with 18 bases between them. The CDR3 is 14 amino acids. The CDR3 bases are TGTGCCACCCAAGTCCCCAGAGGGGAAAACATTCAGTACTTC. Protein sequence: CATQVPRGENIQYF.

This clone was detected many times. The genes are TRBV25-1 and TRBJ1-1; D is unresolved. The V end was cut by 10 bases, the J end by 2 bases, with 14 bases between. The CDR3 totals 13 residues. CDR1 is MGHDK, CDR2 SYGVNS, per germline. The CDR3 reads CANSDPNNTEAFF. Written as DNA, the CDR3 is TGTGCCAACTCCGACCCAAACAACACTGAAGCTTTCTTT.

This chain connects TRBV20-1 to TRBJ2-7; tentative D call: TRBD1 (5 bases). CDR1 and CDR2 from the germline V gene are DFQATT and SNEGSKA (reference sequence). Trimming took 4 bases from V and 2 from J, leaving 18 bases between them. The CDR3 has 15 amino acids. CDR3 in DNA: TGCAGTGCTATAGGTCCCAGGGAAATCGCCTACGAGCAGTACTTC. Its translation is CSAIGPREIAYEQYF.

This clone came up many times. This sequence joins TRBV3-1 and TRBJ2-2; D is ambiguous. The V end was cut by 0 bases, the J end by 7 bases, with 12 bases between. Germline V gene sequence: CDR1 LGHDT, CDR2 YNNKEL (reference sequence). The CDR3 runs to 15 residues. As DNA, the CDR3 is TGTGCCAGCAGCCAAGAACTTGGGTCTGGCGGGGAGCTGTTTTTT. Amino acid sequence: CASSQELGSGGELFF.